This T cell receptor beta chain emerged from a study of blood T cell repertoires in COVID-19. Study in general: Acute-phase and convalescent COVID-19 samples originated in the United States, Italy and Spain. T cells, B-cell-depleted T cells, or PBMCs supplied cDNA or gDNA.

As processed by the authors: By means of reference gene primer amplification, nucleated cell counts were estimated. Profiled with immunoSEQ multiplex PCR; TCRdb holds only in-frame clones, not every one. V, J and clone size are those of that table, while D and trimming were read from the DNA. This table holds 120,000 to 150,000 clones, around four fifths found once. V shed 10 bases and J 6 bases; nucleotides not matched to a gene: 8. The CDR3 is 13 amino acids. The germline V gene has CDR1 LNHDA and CDR2 SQIVND (reference sequence). This clone was seen more than once but under ten times. V gene TRBV19 combines with J gene TRBJ1-5, with 8 bases that match TRBD1. This clonotype originated in a human donor in a cohort sampled during active COVID-19. Sequenced material: peripheral blood. CDR3 in amino acids: CATRQGWGQPQHF. CDR3 in DNA: TGTGCCACCAGACAGGGGTGGGGTCAGCCCCAGCATTTT.